Each of the 6 T cell receptor beta chains below was sequenced from the same sample in a study of T-cell reconstitution after alpha-beta-depleted transplantation in children listed by TCRdb under 2016. The treatment or condition label, read with the paper, signifies: allogeneic hematopoietic cell transplantation with graft depleted of TCRalphabeta T cells and CD19 B cells. Receptors were amplified or captured by PCR. Sequencing took place on an Illumina HiSeq 2500. TCR library preparation used molecular barcoding, with unique molecular identifiers applied to normalize quantification of the TCRbeta repertoire. The public reads were quality trimmed at Q25 with fastp and then assembled into clones with MiXCR by TCRdb, keeping productive beta chains. Records with the same CDR3 protein are collapsed into one entry carrying the most frequent genes and DNA. For this sample the table gives fewer than 150,000 distinct CDR3 sequences, of which 23% were detected only once. The ten top clones hold 8% to 11% of the sample.

The sample was PBMCs, mostly from graft donor cells, taken 180 days after TCRalphabeta/CD19-depleted stem cell transplant. These receptors originate from a male patient aged 2-15 years who had a stem cell transplant for chronic granulomatous disease, so the T cells may come from the graft donor.

The chain links TRBV6-1 to TRBJ2-3; 7 bases agree with TRBD2. The CDR3 consists of 15 residues. The trim removed 7 bases at V and 2 bases at J, leaving 9 bases unmatched. The V gene's germline CDR1 is MNHNS and CDR2 SASEGT. The CDR3 region is CASNGGRVNTDTQYF. The DNA for the CDR3 is TGTGCCAGCAACGGCGGGAGAGTCAACACAGATACGCAGTATTTT.

The table lists this clonotype with many counts. The junction does not match germline at one end; this may be a read error. The V gene is TRBV7-7, the J gene TRBJ2-5; no firm D call. Germline CDR1 and CDR2: SSHAT and FNYEAQ (reference sequence). The CDR3 extends over 13 amino acids. CDR3 bases: TGTGCTAGCAGCCAGAACTACCGCGGAGACCAGTACTTC. It translates to CASSQNYRGDQYF.

The V gene is TRBV20-1, the J gene TRBJ2-4; perhaps D is TRBD1 or TRBD2 (5 bases each). V lost 5 bases and J lost 1, with 21 bases in between. The CDR3 loop spans 17 amino acids. The germline gives CDR1 DFQATT, CDR2 SNEGSKA (reference sequence). As DNA, the CDR3 is TGCAGTGCTCACCTTCGTAGACTGGGGGTGGCCAAAAACATTCAGTACTTC. Amino acids: CSAHLRRLGVAKNIQYF.

The chain recombines TRBV30 with TRBJ2-1; 10 bases map to TRBD2. The CDR3 is made up of 13 amino acids. Germline loops: CDR1 GTSNPN, CDR2 SVGIG (reference sequence). The CDR3 here is CAVAGGPYNEQFF. For the CDR3, the DNA is TGTGCTGTAGCGGGAGGCCCTTACAATGAGCAGTTCTTC.

This clonotype showed up many times. This chain links TRBV12-3 or TRBV12-4 with TRBJ2-1, with TRBD2 matching 7 bases. The CDR3 consists of 14 residues. Trimming at V came to 6 bases and at J to 5 bases, leaving 7 bases not matched to a gene. For the CDR3, the DNA is TGTGCCAGCAGGAGACTAGCAGGCAACAATGAGCAGTTCTTC. Its translation is CASRRLAGNNEQFF.

This clonotype appeared many times. V is TRBV20-1 and J is TRBJ2-7, with D tentatively TRBD2 (5 bases). The CDR3 is 14 amino acids. CDR1 and CDR2 (germline): DFQATT, SNEGSKA (reference sequence). The V end was cut by 1 base, the J end by 2 bases, with 12 bases between. The CDR3 reads CSARGTYRTYEQYF. For the CDR3, the DNA is TGCAGTGCTAGAGGGACTTATAGGACCTACGAGCAGTACTTC.